The source of this TCR beta chain is a study of cytomegalovirus exposure and HLA in healthy donors. Whole-study results and caveats: Productive status was seen about 90% or about 30% of the time for most TCR beta V segments in an earlier analysis. As a later analysis showed, a missense DCLRE1C variant was linked to trimming of TCR beta V- and J-genes. Compared with the roughly 700-donor mean, an Asian-associated ancestry cluster reportedly had fewer N-insertions, according to a later analysis.

Researchers ran the PCR with 60 Vbeta and 13 Jbeta primers. Only in-frame clones appear in the TCRdb table, and some are missing; sequencing was by immunoSEQ multiplex PCR. Among approximately 44,000 clones, roughly 90% were seen once, and the ten largest hold 8%. Concerning this clone itself: The target antigen is unknown.

Sequencing was done on a sample of PBMCs. This TCR came from a middle-aged woman in good health and CMV-seropositive.

The CDR3 protein is CASSMPRTGGSDGYTF. CDR3 bases: TGTGCCAGTAGTATGCCAAGGACAGGGGGGTCGGATGGCTACACCTTC. The chain has TRBV19 and TRBJ1-2; TRBD1 matches at 10 bases. The germline gives CDR1 LNHDA, CDR2 SQIVND (reference sequence). The CDR3 is 16 residues long. Trimming cost V 3 bases and J 6 bases; bases outside gene matches: 10.